The rows below give T cell receptor beta chains drawn from one sample of a study of spatial heterogeneity in lung cancer. TCRdb called the 5' RACE reads again in MiXCR, with one record for every CDR3 protein. The table has about 38,000 distinct CDR3 sequences, 5.2% seen once. The sequencing here drew on PBMCs, taken at surgery. Receptors originate from a female donor with early-stage non-small cell lung cancer. CDR3s leave out the opening cysteine and the closing phenylalanine or tryptophan. Part of the rows lack a size; the others show once, few, many or a class for expanded clones.

>many|TRBV20-1
SVVGTRASEQY
>many|TRBV4-2
ASSRTGGQYDELF
>many|TRBV5-1
ASSSSGGASETQY
>.|TRBV6-1
ASRRTIYSDQPQH
>.|TRBV18
ASSRTGGGTDTQY
>many|TRBV5-6
ASSTGLREQY
>.|TRBV7-6
ASSLGKQGGEQY
>many|TRBV6-6
ASAGGGTTEAF
>many|TRBV2
ASTRGGMNTEAF
>many|TRBV7-2
ASSLGAVQRTYNEQF
>few|TRBV6-2/TRBV6-3
ASTPGTGGNTGELF
>many|TRBV20-1
SARTGEGYT
>many|TRBV7-3
ASSMPGPGDTQY
>many|TRBV9
ASSVGQGNTEAF
>many|TRBV4-2
ASSLETSGGASIQY
>few|TRBV20-1
SADRDRMKNIQY
>many|TRBV7-2
ASSQDSGYTGELF
>.|TRBV6-2/TRBV6-3
ATHSGQNSALH
>.|TRBV11-3
ASSLGSGGALYTQY
>many|TRBV29-1
SVVPRGSNYGYT
>.|TRBV19
ASSIWTGGGNQPQH
>few|TRBV20-1
SAGTRHYT
>many|TRBV4-2
ASSREGLGNTGELF